The subject of this entry is one TCR beta chain. These data belong to a study of blood T cell repertoires in COVID-19. On the study more broadly: Sites in the United States, Italy and Spain provided acute and convalescent COVID-19 samples.

The repertoire was sequenced with immunoSEQ multiplex PCR; TCRdb's copy has only in-frame clones and lacks some. The sample consists of approximately 270,000 clones, approximately 90% of them appearing once. Living in about 25 US areas, the participants were between 18 and 89 years of age. Cohorts were based on clinical histories the participants reported. This TCR derives from a woman under 40 with acute COVID-19. Sequenced sample: PBMCs or T cells enriched from blood (not recorded which).

Here the CDR3 reads CASTQPTSGRAVTGELFF. In nucleotides, the CDR3 is TGTGCCAGCACCCAACCAACTAGCGGGAGGGCCGTCACCGGGGAGCTGTTTTTT. V gene TRBV7-2 combines with J gene TRBJ2-2, with 13 bases aligning to TRBD2. The CDR3 length is 18 residues. In germline, CDR1 is SGHTA, CDR2 FQGNSA. V shed 7 bases, J shed 4 bases, and the junction held 12 bases outside the gene matches. Using reference TRBV7-2 and TRBJ2-2 for the parts outside the CDR3, the full variable domain is GAGVSQSPSNKVTEKGKDVELRCDPISGHTALYWYRQSLGQGLEFLIYFQGNSAPDKSGLPSDRFSAERTGGSVSTLTIQRTQQEDSAVYLCASTQPTSGRAVTGELFFGEGSRLTVL.